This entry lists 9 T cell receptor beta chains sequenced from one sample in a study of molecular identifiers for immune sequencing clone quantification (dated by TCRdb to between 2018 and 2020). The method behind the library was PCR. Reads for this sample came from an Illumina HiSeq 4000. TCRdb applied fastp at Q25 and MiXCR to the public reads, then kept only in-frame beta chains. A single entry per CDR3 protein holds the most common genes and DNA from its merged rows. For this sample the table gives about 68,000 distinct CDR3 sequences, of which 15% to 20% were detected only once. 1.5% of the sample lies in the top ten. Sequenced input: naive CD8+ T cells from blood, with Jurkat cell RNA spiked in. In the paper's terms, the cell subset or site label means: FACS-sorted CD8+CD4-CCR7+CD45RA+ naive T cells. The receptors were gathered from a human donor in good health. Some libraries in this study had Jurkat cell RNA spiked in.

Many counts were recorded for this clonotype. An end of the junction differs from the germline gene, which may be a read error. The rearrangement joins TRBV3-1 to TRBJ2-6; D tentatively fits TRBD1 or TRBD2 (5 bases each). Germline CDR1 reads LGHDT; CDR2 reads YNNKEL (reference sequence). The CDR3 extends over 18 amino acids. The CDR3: CASSKEWGKVSGANVLTF. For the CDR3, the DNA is TGTGCCAGCAGCAAAGAATGGGGGAAGGTTTCTGGGGCCAACGTCCTGACTTTC.

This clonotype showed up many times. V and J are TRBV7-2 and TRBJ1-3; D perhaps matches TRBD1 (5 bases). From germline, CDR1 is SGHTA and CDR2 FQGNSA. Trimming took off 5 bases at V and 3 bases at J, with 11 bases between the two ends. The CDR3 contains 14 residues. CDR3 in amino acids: CASSPWGFGNTIYF. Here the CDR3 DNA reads TGTGCCAGCAGCCCTTGGGGCTTTGGAAACACCATATATTTT.

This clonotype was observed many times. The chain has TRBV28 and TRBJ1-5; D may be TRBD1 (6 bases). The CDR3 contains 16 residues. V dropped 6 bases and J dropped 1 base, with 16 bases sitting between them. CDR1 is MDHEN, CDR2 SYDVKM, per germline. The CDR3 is CASRGPLGASNQPQHF. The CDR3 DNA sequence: TGTGCCAGCAGGGGCCCCCTGGGGGCCAGCAATCAGCCCCAGCATTTT.

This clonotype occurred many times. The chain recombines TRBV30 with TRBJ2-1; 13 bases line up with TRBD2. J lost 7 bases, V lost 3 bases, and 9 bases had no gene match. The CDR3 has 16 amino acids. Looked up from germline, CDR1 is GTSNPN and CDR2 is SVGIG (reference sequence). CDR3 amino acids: CAWSKGLAGEVNEQFF. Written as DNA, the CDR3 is TGTGCCTGGAGCAAAGGACTAGCGGGAGAAGTTAATGAGCAGTTCTTC.

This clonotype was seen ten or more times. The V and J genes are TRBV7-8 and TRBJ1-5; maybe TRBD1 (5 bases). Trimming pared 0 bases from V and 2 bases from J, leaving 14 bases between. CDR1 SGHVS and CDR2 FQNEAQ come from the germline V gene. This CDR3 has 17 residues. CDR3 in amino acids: CASSLAGGGLGNQPQHF. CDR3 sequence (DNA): TGTGCCAGCAGCTTAGCCGGGGGAGGGTTGGGCAATCAGCCCCAGCATTTT.

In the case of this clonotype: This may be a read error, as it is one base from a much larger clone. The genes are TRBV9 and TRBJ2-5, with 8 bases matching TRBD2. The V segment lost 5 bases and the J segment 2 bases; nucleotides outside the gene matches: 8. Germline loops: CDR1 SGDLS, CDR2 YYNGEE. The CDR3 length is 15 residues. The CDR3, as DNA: TGTGCCAGCAGTGGTCGCGGGAGGAGGCAAGAGACCCAGTACTTC. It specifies CASSGRGRRQETQYF.

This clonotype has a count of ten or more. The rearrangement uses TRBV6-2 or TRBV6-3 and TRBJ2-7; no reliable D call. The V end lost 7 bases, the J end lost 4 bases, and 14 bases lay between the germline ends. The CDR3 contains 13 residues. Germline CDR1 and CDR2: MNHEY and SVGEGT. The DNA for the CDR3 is TGTGCCAGCACCACAACACGAACTTACGAGCAGTACTTC. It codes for CASTTTRTYEQYF.

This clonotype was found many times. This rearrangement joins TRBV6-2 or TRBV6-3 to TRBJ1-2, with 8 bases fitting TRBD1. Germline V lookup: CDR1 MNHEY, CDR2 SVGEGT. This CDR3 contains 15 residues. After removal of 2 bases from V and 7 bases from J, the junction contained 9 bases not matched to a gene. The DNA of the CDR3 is TGTGCCAGCAGTTACGTCCGGGACAGGATTACTGGCTACACCTTC. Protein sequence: CASSYVRDRITGYTF.

DNA for the CDR3: TGCGCCAGCAGCCCACACGGGACTAGCGGGCCGAGCGGTGAGCAGTTCTTC. Its protein product is CASSPHGTSGPSGEQFF. V gene TRBV4-3 combines with J gene TRBJ2-1; TRBD2 matches at 12 bases. With 4 bases clipped from V and 9 bases from J, the junction kept 13 bases outside the gene matches. The germline gives CDR1 LGHNA, CDR2 YSLEER. CDR3 length: 17 amino acids.